This entry describes one T cell receptor beta chain. The antigen is unknown. Busulfan-fludarabine conditioning, marrow transplant, and cyclophosphamide on days +3 and +4 were administered. This entry belongs to a study of T cells after posttransplantation cyclophosphamide. TCRdb's copy holds only in-frame clones and misses some; the assay was immunoSEQ multiplex PCR. The sample lists around 4,100 clones, 77% seen once, with 35% to 50% in the top ten. General observations from the study: Recipient CMV seropositivity and CMV reactivation strongly tracked TRB clonality. Tissue-infiltrating T cells from skin or gut overlapped little with blood T cells. Donor CD8+ memory clones often dominated recipient blood repertoires at later times.

The clonotype was recovered from a male patient in his fifties who received an allogeneic stem cell transplant from an unrelated donor, was CMV-positive, and had acute GVHD only. Some T cells may trace back to the graft donor. The starting material was PBMCs, obtained 29 days after a stem cell transplant with posttransplant cyclophosphamide.

The CDR3 protein is CASSLLASSSADTQYF. CDR3 coding DNA: TGTGCCAGCAGTTTATTGGCATCGTCAAGTGCAGATACGCAGTATTTT. The J gene is TRBJ2-3, the V gene TRBV27; D unclear. V lost 1 base and J lost 4, with 15 bases in between. Germline CDR1 is MNHEY and CDR2 is SMNVEV (reference sequence). The CDR3 sequence is 16 residues long.